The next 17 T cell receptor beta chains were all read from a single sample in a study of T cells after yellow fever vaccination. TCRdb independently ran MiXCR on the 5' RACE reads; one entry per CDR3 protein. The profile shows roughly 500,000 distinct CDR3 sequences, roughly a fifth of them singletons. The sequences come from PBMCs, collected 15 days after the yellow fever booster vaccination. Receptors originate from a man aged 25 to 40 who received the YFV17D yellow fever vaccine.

The CDR3 sequence is CASSSVGAQEGEQYF. The CDR3 nucleotides read TGTGCCAGCAGTTCCGTGGGGGCACAAGAAGGCGAGCAGTACTTC. The rearrangement joins TRBV6-5 to TRBJ2-7; perhaps TRBD1 as D (6 bases). The V gene's germline CDR1 is MNHEY and CDR2 SVGAGI. Trimming took 4 bases from V and 6 from J, leaving 19 bases between them. The CDR3 has 15 residues.

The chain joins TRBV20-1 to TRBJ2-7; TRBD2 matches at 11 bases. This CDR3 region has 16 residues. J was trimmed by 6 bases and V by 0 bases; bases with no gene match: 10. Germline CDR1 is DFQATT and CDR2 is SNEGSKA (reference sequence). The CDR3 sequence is CSARDRGASGRIEQYF. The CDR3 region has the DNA TGCAGTGCTAGAGATCGTGGGGCTAGCGGGAGGATCGAGCAGTACTTC.

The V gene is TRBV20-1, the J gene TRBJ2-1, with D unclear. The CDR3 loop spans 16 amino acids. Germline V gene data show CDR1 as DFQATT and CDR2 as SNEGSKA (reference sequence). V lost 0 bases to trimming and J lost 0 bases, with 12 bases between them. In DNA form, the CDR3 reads TGCAGTGCTAGAGATAGGCCGAGGAGCTCCTACAATGAGCAGTTCTTC. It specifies CSARDRPRSSYNEQFF.

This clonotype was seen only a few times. The CDR3 reads CASSYPKGLAGRSYEQYF. Written as DNA, the CDR3 is TGTGCCAGCAGTTACCCGAAGGGGCTAGCGGGGAGATCCTACGAGCAGTACTTC. The chain links TRBV6-2 or TRBV6-3 to TRBJ2-7; 9 nucleotides agree with TRBD2. Trimming took 2 bases from V and 1 from J; bases not matched to a gene: 12. Germline V gene sequence: CDR1 MNHEY, CDR2 SVGEGT. This CDR3 is built from 18 residues.

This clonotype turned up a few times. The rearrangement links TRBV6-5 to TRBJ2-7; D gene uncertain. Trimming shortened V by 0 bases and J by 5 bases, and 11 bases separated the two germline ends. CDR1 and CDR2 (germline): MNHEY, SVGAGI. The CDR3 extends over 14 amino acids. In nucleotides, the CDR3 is TGTGCCAGCAGTTACTCGGCAGCCCGGGACGAGCAGTACTTC. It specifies CASSYSAARDEQYF.

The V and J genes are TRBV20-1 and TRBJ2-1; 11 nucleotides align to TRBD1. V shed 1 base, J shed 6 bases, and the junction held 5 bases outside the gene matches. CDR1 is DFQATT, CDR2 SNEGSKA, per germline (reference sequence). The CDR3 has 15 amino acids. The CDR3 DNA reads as TGCAGTGCTAGAGGGGACAGGGGGGTAGGCAATGAGCAGTTCTTC. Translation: CSARGDRGVGNEQFF.

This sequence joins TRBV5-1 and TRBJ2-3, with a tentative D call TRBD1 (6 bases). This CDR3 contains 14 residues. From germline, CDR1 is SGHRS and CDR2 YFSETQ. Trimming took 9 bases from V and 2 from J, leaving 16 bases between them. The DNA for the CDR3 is TGCGCCACCAGTCTCGGACAGATCACAGATACGCAGTATTTT. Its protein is CATSLGQITDTQYF.

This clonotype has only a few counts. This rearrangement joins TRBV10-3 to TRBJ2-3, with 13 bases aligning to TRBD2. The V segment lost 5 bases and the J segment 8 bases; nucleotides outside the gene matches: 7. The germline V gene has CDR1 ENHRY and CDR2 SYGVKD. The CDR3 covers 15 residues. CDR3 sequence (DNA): TGTGCCATCAGTTGGACTAGCGGGAGAGGGGGTACGCAGTATTTT. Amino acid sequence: CAISWTSGRGGTQYF.

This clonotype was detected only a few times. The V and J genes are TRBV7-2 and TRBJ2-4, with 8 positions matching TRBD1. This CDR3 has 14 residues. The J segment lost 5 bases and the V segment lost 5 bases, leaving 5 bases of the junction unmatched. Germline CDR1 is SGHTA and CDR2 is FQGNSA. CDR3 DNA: TGTGCCAGCAGCCCGGACAGGGCGGAAAACATTCAGTACTTC. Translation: CASSPDRAENIQYF.

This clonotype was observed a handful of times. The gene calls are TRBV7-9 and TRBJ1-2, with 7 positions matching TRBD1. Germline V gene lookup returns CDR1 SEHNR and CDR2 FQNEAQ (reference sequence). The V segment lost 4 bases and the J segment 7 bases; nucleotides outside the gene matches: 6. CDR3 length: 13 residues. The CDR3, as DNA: TGTGCCAGCAGCTCACAGGGGAGTCTTGGCTACACCTTC. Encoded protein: CASSSQGSLGYTF.

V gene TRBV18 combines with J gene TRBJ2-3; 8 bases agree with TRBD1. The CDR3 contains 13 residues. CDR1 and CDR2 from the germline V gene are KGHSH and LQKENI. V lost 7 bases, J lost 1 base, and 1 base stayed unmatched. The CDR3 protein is CASLGQGTDTQYF. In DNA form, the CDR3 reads TGTGCCAGCTTGGGACAGGGCACAGATACGCAGTATTTT.

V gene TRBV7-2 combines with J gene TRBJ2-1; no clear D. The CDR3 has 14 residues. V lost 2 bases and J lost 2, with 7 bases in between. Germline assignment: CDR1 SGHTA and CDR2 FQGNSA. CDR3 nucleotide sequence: TGTGCCAGCAGCTTATCCTCCCCCTACAATGAGCAGTTCTTC. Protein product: CASSLSSPYNEQFF.

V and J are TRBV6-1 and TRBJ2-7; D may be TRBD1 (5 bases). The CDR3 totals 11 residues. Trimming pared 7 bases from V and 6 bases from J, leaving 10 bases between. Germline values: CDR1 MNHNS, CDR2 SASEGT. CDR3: CASKNGAEQYF. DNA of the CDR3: TGTGCCAGCAAAAATGGGGCCGAGCAGTACTTC.

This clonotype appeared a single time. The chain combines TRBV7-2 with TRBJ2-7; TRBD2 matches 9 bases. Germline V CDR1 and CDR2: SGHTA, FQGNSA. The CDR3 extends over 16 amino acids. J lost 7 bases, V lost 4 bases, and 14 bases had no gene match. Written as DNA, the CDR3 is TGTGCCAGCAGCTCAGGGCTTCTAGCGGGATGGGCGGAGCAGTACTTC. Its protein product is CASSSGLLAGWAEQYF.

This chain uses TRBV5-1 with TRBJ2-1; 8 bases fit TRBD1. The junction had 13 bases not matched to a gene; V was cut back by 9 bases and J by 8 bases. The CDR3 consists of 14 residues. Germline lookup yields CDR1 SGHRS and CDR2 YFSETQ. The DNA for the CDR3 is TGCGCCACCACCTCCCCGGGACAGGCCGATGAGCAGTTCTTC. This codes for CATTSPGQADEQFF.

The CDR3 coding sequence is TGTGCCAGCAGCCTTGACACGTATAGCAATCAGCCCCAGCATTTT. Translation: CASSLDTYSNQPQHF. The chain uses TRBV5-5 and TRBJ1-5; D call uncertain. With 4 bases removed from V and 0 bases from J, the gap between germline ends came to 11 bases. The length of the CDR3 is 15 residues. Germline V gene sequence: CDR1 SGHKS, CDR2 YYEKEE (reference sequence).

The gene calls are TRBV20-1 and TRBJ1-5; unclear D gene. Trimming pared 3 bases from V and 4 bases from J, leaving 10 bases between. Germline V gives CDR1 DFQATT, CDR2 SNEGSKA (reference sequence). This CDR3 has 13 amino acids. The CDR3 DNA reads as TGCAGTGCTAGGGCAGAGATTAATCAGCCCCAGCATTTT. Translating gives CSARAEINQPQHF.